A single sample gave rise to the 28 T cell receptor beta chains below, sequenced in a study of CD8+ T cells in alopecia areata. After isolation, RNA underwent reverse transcription to generate cDNA as the sequencing template. Produced via immunoSEQ multiplex PCR; TCRdb's table is partial and in-frame only. The sample lists over 200,000 clones, 64% occurring once. Described treatment: oral pan-JAK inhibitor, 5-10 mg twice daily. The sequenced sample was CD4+ T cells sorted from blood, obtained at week 4, from a patient treated with tofacitinib. The receptors shown here come from a human donor with alopecia areata.

This sequence joins TRBV2 and TRBJ1-5; D unresolved. Deletions cut 3 bases from V and 0 bases from J, with 12 bases between. Germline V lookup: CDR1 SNHLY, CDR2 FYNNEI. The length of the CDR3 is 16 residues. The CDR3 DNA is TGTGCCAGCAGTGAGCTCCGATCGGATAGCAATCAGCCCCAGCATTTT. This gives the protein CASSELRSDSNQPQHF.

The chain links TRBV27 to TRBJ2-2; D call uncertain. Trimming pared 4 bases from V and 2 bases from J, leaving 14 bases between. The germline V gene encodes CDR1 MNHEY and CDR2 SMNVEV (reference sequence). This CDR3 has 16 residues. This CDR3 reads CASSSYRSKNTGELFF. The CDR3, as DNA: TGTGCCAGCAGTTCATATCGATCGAAAAACACCGGGGAGCTGTTTTTT.

This chain links TRBV14 with TRBJ2-5, with D possibly TRBD2 on 6 matching bases. V dropped 3 bases and J dropped 5 bases, with 13 bases sitting between them. This CDR3 spans 14 amino acids. Germline assignment: CDR1 SGHDN and CDR2 FVKESK. The CDR3 region is CASSQLGGGETQYF. The CDR3 nucleotides are TGTGCCAGCAGCCAGCTCGGGGGTGGCGAGACCCAGTACTTC.

The J gene is TRBJ2-1, the V gene TRBV7-2; tentatively, D is TRBD1 or TRBD2 (6 bases each). Germline V gives CDR1 SGHTA, CDR2 FQGNSA. CDR3 length: 16 residues. Trimming pared 2 bases from V and 5 bases from J, leaving 16 bases between. This chain's CDR3 is CASSLFGGLRDNEQFF. The CDR3 coding sequence is TGTGCCAGCAGCTTATTTGGGGGGCTTAGGGACAATGAGCAGTTCTTC.

This clone was counted between two and nine times. This chain joins TRBV4-3 and TRBJ2-1; TRBD1 aligns across 10 bases. This CDR3 has 15 amino acids. V lost 3 bases, J lost 2 bases, and 1 base stayed unmatched. CDR1 and CDR2 from the germline V gene are LGHNA and YSLEER. This CDR3 is CASSHGQGAYNEQFF. The CDR3 DNA reads as TGCGCCAGCAGCCACGGACAGGGGGCCTACAATGAGCAGTTCTTC.

The rearrangement joins TRBV5-6 to TRBJ2-5; possibly TRBD1 for D (5 bases). V gave up 6 bases and J gave up 1 base, with 7 bases separating them. The CDR3 contains 12 residues. The germline gives CDR1 SGHDT, CDR2 YYEEEE. The CDR3 protein is CASIGAQETQYF. The CDR3, as DNA: TGTGCCAGCATTGGGGCCCAAGAGACCCAGTACTTC.

This clone was recorded a few times. The chain joins TRBV5-1 to TRBJ2-2, with D tentatively TRBD1 (6 bases). CDR3 length: 16 residues. Trimming took 2 bases from V and 8 from J, leaving 19 bases between them. The V gene's germline CDR1 is SGHRS and CDR2 YFSETQ. The CDR3 nucleotides read TGCGCCAGCAGCTTCTTACCGGGACAAGAAGGAGGGGAGCTGTTTTTT. Translation: CASSFLPGQEGGELFF.

V and J are TRBV9 and TRBJ1-3; 9 nucleotides agree with TRBD1. Trimming at V came to 3 bases and at J to 3 bases, leaving 7 bases not matched to a gene. This CDR3 has 16 amino acids. Per the germline V gene, CDR1 is SGDLS and CDR2 is YYNGEE. CDR3 region: CASSAVTGGRGNTIYF. Written as DNA, the CDR3 is TGTGCCAGCAGCGCGGTAACAGGGGGCCGTGGAAACACCATATATTTT.

The V and J genes are TRBV6-1 and TRBJ2-3; 8 bases map to TRBD2. J was trimmed by 4 bases and V by 1 base; bases with no gene match: 10. Germline V CDR1 and CDR2: MNHNS, SASEGT. The CDR3 totals 17 residues. The chain's CDR3 is CASSEGLGLAIADTQYF. DNA of the CDR3: TGTGCCAGCAGTGAAGGCCTCGGACTAGCAATTGCAGATACGCAGTATTTT.

The chain recombines TRBV6-5 with TRBJ2-7, with TRBD2 matching 8 bases. Germline trimming cut 5 bases from V and 1 base from J; bases unmatched to any gene: 4. The CDR3 length is 14 residues. Germline CDR1 reads MNHEY; CDR2 reads SVGAGI. DNA for the CDR3: TGTGCCAGCAGTCCCCGGGGGGGTTCCTACGAGCAGTACTTC. Protein: CASSPRGGSYEQYF.

This sequence joins TRBV6-5 and TRBJ1-2; 9 nucleotides line up with TRBD1. The CDR3 has 16 amino acids. Germline CDR1 and CDR2: MNHEY and SVGAGI. J gave up 6 bases and V 1 base, and 9 bases lay outside the gene matches. This CDR3 is CASSYLGQGVIDGYTF. The CDR3, as DNA: TGTGCCAGCAGTTACTTGGGACAGGGTGTGATTGATGGCTACACCTTC.

This rearrangement joins TRBV20-1 to TRBJ2-7; no reliable D call. Trimming took off 5 bases at V and 4 bases at J, with 9 bases between the two ends. Germline CDR1 and CDR2: DFQATT and SNEGSKA (reference sequence). This CDR3 region has 11 residues. CDR3 amino acids: CSARNSYEQYF. For the CDR3, the DNA is TGCAGTGCTCGGAACAGTTACGAGCAGTACTTC.

The CDR3 loop reads CAWAPASYGYTF. DNA of the CDR3: TGTGCCTGGGCACCGGCCAGCTATGGCTACACCTTC. The chain has TRBV30 and TRBJ1-2, with D hard to call. CDR1 is GTSNPN, CDR2 SVGIG, per germline (reference sequence). The length of the CDR3 is 12 residues. Trimming cost V 5 bases and J 4 bases, with 11 bases left between them.

J is TRBJ1-1 and V is TRBV29-1, with 8 bases lining up with TRBD1. This CDR3 has 15 amino acids. Germline V CDR1 and CDR2: SQVTM, ANQGSEA. Trimming removed 2 bases from V and 0 bases from J; junction bases left unmatched: 5. CDR3: CSVERTGIVNTEAFF. DNA of the CDR3: TGCAGCGTTGAACGGACAGGGATAGTGAACACTGAAGCTTTCTTT.

The chain recombines TRBV5-1 with TRBJ1-4; 7 nucleotides agree with TRBD1. V dropped 4 bases and J dropped 6; count of bases not matched to a gene: 9. Germline CDR1 and CDR2: SGHRS and YFSETQ. The CDR3 totals 15 residues. CDR3 region: CASSRGRGRDEKLFF. Written as DNA, the CDR3 is TGCGCCAGCAGCCGGGGGAGGGGGCGAGATGAAAAACTGTTTTTT.

The chain couples TRBV5-1 to TRBJ1-5; TRBD1 might be the D (5 bases). CDR3 length: 14 residues. V lost 3 bases, J lost 3 bases, and 10 bases lay in between. The germline V gene has CDR1 SGHRS and CDR2 YFSETQ. DNA for the CDR3: TGCGCCAGCAGCTACGACAGTAACAATCAGCCCCAGCATTTT. Translated: CASSYDSNNQPQHF.

The rearrangement links TRBV30 to TRBJ2-5; 10 positions agree with TRBD1. V dropped 5 bases and J dropped 5; count of bases not matched to a gene: 5. Germline V gene lookup returns CDR1 GTSNPN and CDR2 SVGIG (reference sequence). This CDR3 is 13 amino acids long. The CDR3 region has the DNA TGTGCCTGGTCGACAGGGGGCTGGGAGACCCAGTACTTC. Translated, it gives CAWSTGGWETQYF. Using reference TRBV30 and TRBJ2-5 for the parts outside the CDR3, the full variable domain is SQTIHQWPATLVQPVGSPLSLECTVEGTSNPNLYWYRQAAGRGLQLLFYSVGIGQISSEVPQNLSASRPQDRQFILSSKKLLLSDSGFYLCAWSTGGWETQYFGPGTRLLVL.

The V and J genes are TRBV11-3 and TRBJ2-3; TRBD1 aligns across 12 bases. Trimming removed 5 bases from V and 7 bases from J; junction bases left unmatched: 10. Germline lookup yields CDR1 SGHNT and CDR2 YENEEA. This CDR3 has 16 residues. CDR3 in amino acids: CASSTRDRGLPNTQYF. In DNA form, the CDR3 reads TGTGCCAGCAGCACCCGGGACAGGGGGCTTCCAAATACGCAGTATTTT.

This clone occurred a few times. The CDR3 region is CSAAQNYEQYF. The CDR3 bases are TGCAGTGCAGCGCAAAACTACGAGCAGTACTTC. The chain combines TRBV29-1 with TRBJ2-7; the D is unclear. The CDR3 spans 11 residues. Germline CDR1 is SQVTM and CDR2 is ANQGSEA.

This chain uses TRBV30 with TRBJ2-4; 9 bases are shared with TRBD2. The CDR3 is made up of 16 amino acids. V gave up 0 bases and J gave up 6 bases; unmatched junction bases: 9. CDR1 and CDR2 from the germline V gene are GTSNPN and SVGIG (reference sequence). The CDR3: CAWSVISGGPGNIQYF. DNA of the CDR3: TGTGCCTGGAGTGTTATTAGCGGGGGTCCGGGAAACATTCAGTACTTC.

V is TRBV6-5 and J is TRBJ1-6; tentative D call: TRBD1 (5 bases). Looked up from germline, CDR1 is MNHEY and CDR2 is SVGAGI. This CDR3 has 13 residues. With 7 bases removed from V and 9 bases from J, the gap between germline ends came to 13 bases. Written as DNA, the CDR3 is TGTGCCAGCAACTGGGGGAGGGGTTCACCCCTCCACTTT. Amino acid sequence: CASNWGRGSPLHF.

The chain links TRBV4-3 to TRBJ2-6; 7 nucleotides agree with TRBD1. The CDR3 has 19 amino acids. Germline V CDR1 and CDR2: LGHNA, YSLEER. After removal of 1 base from V and 3 bases from J, the junction contained 12 bases not matched to a gene. CDR3 protein: CASSQATIQGFLGANVLTF. The CDR3 DNA reads as TGCGCCAGCAGCCAAGCTACTATACAGGGGTTTCTTGGGGCCAACGTCCTGACTTTC.

This clone was counted only a few times. The CDR3 region is CASSEGRSNQPQHF. The CDR3 DNA reads as TGTGCCAGCTCAGAGGGGCGTAGCAATCAGCCCCAGCATTTT. The rearrangement joins TRBV18 to TRBJ1-5, with D perhaps TRBD1 (5 bases). V lost 5 bases, J lost 0 bases, and 8 bases lay in between. This CDR3 spans 14 amino acids. The V gene's germline CDR1 is KGHSH and CDR2 LQKENI.

The genes are TRBV7-9 and TRBJ2-3; the match to TRBD2 covers 13 bases. CDR3 length: 18 amino acids. Unmatched junction bases numbered 11, after V lost 7 bases and J lost 1 base. Germline V gene sequence: CDR1 SEHNR, CDR2 FQNEAQ (reference sequence). CDR3 residues: CASNLKSGTSGGTDTQYF. DNA for the CDR3: TGTGCCAGCAACCTTAAAAGTGGGACTAGCGGGGGCACAGATACGCAGTATTTT.

V gene TRBV27 combines with J gene TRBJ1-5; a weak D match, TRBD1 (6 bases). Per the germline V gene, CDR1 is MNHEY and CDR2 is SMNVEV (reference sequence). Trimming cost V 4 bases and J 4 bases, with 8 bases left between them. The CDR3 loop spans 13 amino acids. The CDR3 DNA follows: TGTGCCAGCAGTTGGACAGTTAATCAGCCCCAGCATTTT. It encodes CASSWTVNQPQHF.

J is TRBJ1-2 and V is TRBV18, with a tentative D call TRBD1 (6 bases). Per germline, CDR1 KGHSH and CDR2 LQKENI. The CDR3 spans 13 residues. Trimming cost V 5 bases and J 4 bases, with 11 bases left between them. CDR3 in DNA: TGTGCCAGCTCAGACGGGACACTCTATGGCTACACCTTC. It codes for CASSDGTLYGYTF.

The gene calls are TRBV9 and TRBJ2-7; 15 nucleotides line up with TRBD2. The CDR3 is made up of 15 amino acids. After removal of 4 bases from V and 4 bases from J, the junction contained 3 bases not matched to a gene. Germline V CDR1 and CDR2: SGDLS, YYNGEE. The CDR3, as DNA: TGTGCCAGCAGCTCCGGACTAGCGGGGGGGTACGAGCAGTACTTC. Its translation is CASSSGLAGGYEQYF.

The genes are TRBV5-6 and TRBJ2-5; 10 nucleotides agree with TRBD1. Germline CDR1 and CDR2: SGHDT and YYEEEE. There are 15 residues in the CDR3. The ends lost 7 bases at V and 5 bases at J; junction bases unmatched: 11. This CDR3 is CASGTDRGRGETQYF. CDR3 bases: TGTGCCAGCGGAACTGACAGGGGGCGCGGTGAGACCCAGTACTTC.